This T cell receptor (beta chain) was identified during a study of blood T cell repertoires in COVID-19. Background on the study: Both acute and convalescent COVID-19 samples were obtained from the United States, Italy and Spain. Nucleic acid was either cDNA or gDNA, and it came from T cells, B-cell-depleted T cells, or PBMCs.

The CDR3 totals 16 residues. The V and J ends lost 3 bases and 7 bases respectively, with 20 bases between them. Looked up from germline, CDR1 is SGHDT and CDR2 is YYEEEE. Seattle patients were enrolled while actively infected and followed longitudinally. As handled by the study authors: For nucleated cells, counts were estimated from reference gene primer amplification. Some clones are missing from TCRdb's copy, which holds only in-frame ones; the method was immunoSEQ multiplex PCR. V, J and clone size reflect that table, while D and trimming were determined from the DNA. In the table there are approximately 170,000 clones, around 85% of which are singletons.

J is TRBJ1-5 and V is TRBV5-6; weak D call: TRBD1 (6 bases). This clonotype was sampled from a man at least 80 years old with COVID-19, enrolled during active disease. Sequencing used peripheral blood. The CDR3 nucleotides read TGTGCCAGCAGCTGGAGTGCACTGGGGGCAGGGCAGCCCCAGCATTTT. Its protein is CASSWSALGAGQPQHF.